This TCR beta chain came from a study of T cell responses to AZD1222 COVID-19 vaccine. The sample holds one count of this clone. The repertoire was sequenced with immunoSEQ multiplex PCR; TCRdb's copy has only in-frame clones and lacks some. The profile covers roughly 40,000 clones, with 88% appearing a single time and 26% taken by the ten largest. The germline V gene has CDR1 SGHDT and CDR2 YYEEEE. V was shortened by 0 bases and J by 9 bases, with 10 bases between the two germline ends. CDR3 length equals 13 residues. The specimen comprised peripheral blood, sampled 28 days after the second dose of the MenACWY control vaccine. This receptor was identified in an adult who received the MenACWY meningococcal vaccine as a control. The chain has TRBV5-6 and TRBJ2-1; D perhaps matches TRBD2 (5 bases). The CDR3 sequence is CASSLGGGLEQFF. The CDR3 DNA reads TGTGCCAGCAGCTTGGGAGGCGGGCTTGAGCAGTTCTTC. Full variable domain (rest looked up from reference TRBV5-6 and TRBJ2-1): DAGVTQSPTHLIKTRGQQVTLRCSPKSGHDTVSWYQQALGQGPQFIFQYYEEEERQRGNFPDRFSGHQFPNYSSELNVNALLLGDSALYLCASSLGGGLEQFFGPGTRLTVL.